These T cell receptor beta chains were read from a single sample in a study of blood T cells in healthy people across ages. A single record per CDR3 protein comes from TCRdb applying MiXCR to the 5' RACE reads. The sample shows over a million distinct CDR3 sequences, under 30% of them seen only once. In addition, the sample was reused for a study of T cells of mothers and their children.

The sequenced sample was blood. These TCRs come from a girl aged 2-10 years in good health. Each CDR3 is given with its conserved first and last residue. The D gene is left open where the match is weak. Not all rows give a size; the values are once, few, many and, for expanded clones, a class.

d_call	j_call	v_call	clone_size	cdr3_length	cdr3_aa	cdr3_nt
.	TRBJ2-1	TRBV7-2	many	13	CASSPVASSEQFF	TGTGCCAGCAGCCCCGTAGCTAGTAGTGAGCAGTTCTTC
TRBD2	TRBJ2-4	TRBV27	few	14	CASSGTSVGDIQYF	TGTGCCAGCAGTGGGACTAGTGTAGGGGACATTCAGTACTTC
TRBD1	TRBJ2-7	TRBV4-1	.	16	CASSQVFSDRGYEQYF	TGCGCCAGCAGCCAAGTTTTTTCGGACAGGGGCTACGAGCAGTACTTC
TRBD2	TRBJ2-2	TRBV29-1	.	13	CSGTGGNTGELFF	TGCAGCGGGACGGGGGGGAACACCGGGGAGCTGTTTTTT
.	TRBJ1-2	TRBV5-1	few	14	CASSSSAPRDGYTF	TGCGCCAGCAGTTCGTCGGCCCCCAGGGATGGCTACACCTTC
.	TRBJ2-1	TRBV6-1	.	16	CASTPLIGGQYNEQFF	TGTGCCAGCACCCCACTGATCGGGGGGCAATACAATGAGCAGTTCTTC
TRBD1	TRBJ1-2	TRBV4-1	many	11	CASSRQGGYTF	TGCGCCAGCAGCCGACAGGGTGGCTACACCTTC
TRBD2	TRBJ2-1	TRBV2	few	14	CASSESSGTNEQFF	TGTGCCAGCAGTGAATCTAGCGGGACGAATGAGCAGTTCTTC
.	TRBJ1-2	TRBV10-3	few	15	CAIRDSPSNFYGYTF	TGTGCCATCAGGGACAGCCCGTCTAACTTCTATGGCTACACCTTC
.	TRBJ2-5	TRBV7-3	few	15	CASSLVGEVGETQYF	TGTGCCAGCAGCTTAGTAGGAGAGGTCGGAGAGACCCAGTACTTC
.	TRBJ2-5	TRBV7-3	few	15	CASSVPTCPQETQYF	TGTGCCAGCAGCGTACCTACCTGTCCCCAAGAGACCCAGTACTTC
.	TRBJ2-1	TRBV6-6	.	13	CASTKLVGGEQFF	TGTGCCAGCACTAAACTTGTAGGAGGTGAGCAGTTCTTC
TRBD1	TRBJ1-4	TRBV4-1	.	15	CASSPLTGEHEKLFF	TGCGCCAGCAGCCCACTGACAGGGGAGCATGAAAAACTGTTTTTT
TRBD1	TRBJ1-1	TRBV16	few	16	CASSLFRTGLNTEAFF	TGTGCCAGCAGCCTCTTTAGGACAGGCTTGAACACTGAAGCTTTCTTT
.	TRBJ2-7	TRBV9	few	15	CASSPQMGSSYEQYF	TGTGCCAGCAGCCCCCAGATGGGGAGCTCCTACGAGCAGTACTTC
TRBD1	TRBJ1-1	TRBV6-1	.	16	CASSDPSGGLDREAFF	TGTGCCAGCAGTGACCCCTCAGGGGGGTTGGATCGTGAAGCTTTCTTT
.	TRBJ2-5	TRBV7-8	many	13	CASSHGLQETQYF	TGTGCCAGCAGCCATGGGCTCCAAGAGACCCAGTACTTC
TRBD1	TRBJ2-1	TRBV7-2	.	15	CASSTTLTGGSEQFF	TGTGCCAGCAGCACGACCCTAACAGGGGGCAGTGAGCAGTTCTTC
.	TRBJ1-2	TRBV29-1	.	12	CSVPGAWGGYTF	TGCAGCGTCCCGGGGGCGTGGGGTGGCTACACCTTC
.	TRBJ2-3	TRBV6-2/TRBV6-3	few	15	CASSYWVGSGDTQYF	TGTGCCAGCAGTTACTGGGTTGGTTCGGGAGATACGCAGTATTTT
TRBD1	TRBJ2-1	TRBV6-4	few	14	CASSDSGQGDEQFF	TGTGCCAGCAGTGACTCCGGACAGGGCGATGAGCAGTTCTTC
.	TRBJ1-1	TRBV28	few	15	CASSLSHLMNTEAFF	TGTGCCAGCAGTTTATCACACCTCATGAACACTGAAGCTTTCTTT
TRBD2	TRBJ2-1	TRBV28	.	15	CASSLQREIVNEQFF	TGTGCCAGCAGTTTACAGCGGGAGATTGTAAATGAGCAGTTCTTC
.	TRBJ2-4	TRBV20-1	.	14	CSALLVAGGNIQYF	TGCAGTGCTCTTCTGGTGGCAGGAGGAAACATTCAGTACTTC
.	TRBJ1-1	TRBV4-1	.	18	CASSQESPGTAPLTEAFF	TGCGCCAGCAGCCAAGAATCACCCGGGACGGCCCCTCTCACTGAAGCTTTCTTT
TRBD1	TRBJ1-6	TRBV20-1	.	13	CSAQDRVLSPLHF	TGCAGTGCACAGGACAGGGTTTTATCACCCCTCCACTTT
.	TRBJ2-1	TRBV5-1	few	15	CASRVEGNSYNEQFF	TGCGCCAGCAGAGTGGAGGGAAATTCCTACAATGAGCAGTTCTTC
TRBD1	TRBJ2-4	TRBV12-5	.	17	CASGFNTGGTPKNIQYF	TGTGCTAGTGGTTTTAATACAGGGGGGACACCCAAAAACATTCAGTACTTC
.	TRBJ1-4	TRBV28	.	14	CASVPLGRLCPLFF	TGTGCCAGCGTGCCCCTGGGCCGCCTCTGTCCCCTGTTTTTT